This T cell receptor (beta chain) was sequenced in a study of T cell repertoires and HLA-DP antigens. For the study at large: CD4+ T cells were cocultured with HeLa cells expressing HLA-DP.

General study points: Antigen presentation used HeLa cells, with total CD4+ cells responding.

Germline-derived CDR1 and CDR2 are SQVTM and ANQGSEA. The CDR3 runs to 15 residues. V was cut by 6 bases and J by 0 bases, with 17 bases left in between. This clone was counted a few times. The antigen remains unidentified. Libraries were prepared by immunoSEQ multiplex PCR; TCRdb keeps only in-frame clonotypes and omits some of them. The sample shows approximately 110,000 clones, over 90% of them seen only once. The TCR originated in a woman aged 18-29 years in good health and CMV-seronegative. The sequenced sample was CD4+ T cells from PBMCs. The chain carries TRBV29-1 and TRBJ1-1; the D gene is possibly TRBD1 (6 bases). For the CDR3, the DNA is TGCAGCGTGGCATACCCGGGACAACTGAACACTGAAGCTTTCTTT. Encoded protein: CSVAYPGQLNTEAFF.